This T cell receptor beta chain was profiled in a study of T-cell reconstitution after alpha-beta-depleted transplantation in children. Study-wide findings and caveats: One year post-transplant, T-cell counts and diversity were largely derived from T cells produced anew. Diversity of TCRbeta at day 60 was high in some patients, arising from surviving recipient T cells and thymic progenitors. After transplant, at about two months, alpha-beta T cells were reportedly derived from several hundred expanded graft clones.

The germline gives CDR1 SGDLS, CDR2 YYNGEE. The junction had 11 bases not matched to a gene; V was cut back by 4 bases and J by 5 bases. The CDR3 contains 16 residues. As regards this clonotype: Its antigen is undetermined.

Unique molecular identifiers were used in preparing the TCRbeta library. TCRdb itself ran the PCR reads through MiXCR, one entry per CDR3 protein. This sample carries 100,000 or so distinct CDR3 sequences, 15% to 19% of them seen once, and the ten largest clones take less than 20%. Sequenced material: PBMCs, mostly from graft donor cells, taken 180 days after TCRalphabeta/CD19-depleted stem cell transplant. This TCR derives from a male patient under 10 years old who had a stem cell transplant for acute lymphoblastic leukemia, so the T cells may come from the graft donor. The chain recombines TRBV9 with TRBJ2-5, with 10 nucleotides matching TRBD1. CDR3 protein: CASSPRTGGSRETQYF. CDR3 in DNA: TGTGCCAGCAGCCCGCGGACAGGGGGAAGTAGGGAGACCCAGTACTTC.